This T cell receptor (beta chain) came from a study of Ad26.COV2.S vaccination and SARS-CoV-2 variants. Turning to the study itself: Ad26.COV2.S shots went into the muscle once or twice, 56 days apart. Notes on the study in general: Individuals receiving vaccine had higher spike-specific TCR breadth than placebo recipients did.

Specified treatment: around 19 received Ad26.COV2.S at low or high dose, single or two shots; several received placebo; per-sample allocation not given. Sampling took place 63 days after the first vaccine or placebo injection. Boston provided a donor who was an adult aged 18-55 years. Of note for this clone: Its antigen is still unknown. At one boundary the junction diverges from the germline segment, which might be a read error.

The protocol was immunoSEQ multiplex PCR, while the TCRdb copy is restricted to in-frame clones and leaves out a portion. The data contain around 450,000 clones, approximately 90% of them singletons. The TCR sequence derives from a person between 18 and 65 years old who received the Ad26.COV2.S COVID-19 vaccine or a placebo. The sample was peripheral blood, taken in a trial of Ad26.COV2.S vaccine versus placebo.

CDR3: CASSLAARDTKVLF. For the CDR3, the DNA is TGTGCCAGCAGCTTAGCGGCCCGGGACACGAAGGTCCTTTTT. V gene TRBV7-2 combines with J gene TRBJ1-4, with D possibly matching TRBD1 (6 bases). The germline V gene has CDR1 SGHTA and CDR2 FQGNSA. The CDR3 totals 14 residues.